The 32 T cell receptor beta chains below all came from one sample that was sequenced in a study of graft-versus-host responses after intestinal transplantation. For these receptors, no antigen is known. Using immunoSEQ multiplex PCR, the repertoire was profiled, and TCRdb retains in-frame clones only, with some absent. The sample yields about 90,000 clones, 85% to 95% seen once. Sequenced material: unstimulated CD8+ T cells sorted from spleen or lymph node cells, taken before intestinal transplant. Receptor source: a human donor who received an intestinal transplant.

The V and J genes are TRBV28 and TRBJ2-7, with 9 bases lining up with TRBD1. Germline assignment: CDR1 MDHEN and CDR2 SYDVKM. The V and J ends lost 2 bases and 4 bases, in that order; junction bases with no gene match: 6. CDR3 size: 15 residues. The CDR3 spells CASSLPHRGQYEQYF. The CDR3, as DNA: TGTGCCAGCAGTTTACCCCACAGGGGGCAATACGAGCAGTACTTC. Combining the CDR3 with reference TRBV28 and TRBJ2-7 gives the whole variable domain DVKVTQSSRYLVKRTGEKVFLECVQDMDHENMFWYRQDPGLGLRLIYFSYDVKMKEKGDIPEGYSVSREKKERFSLILESASTNQTSMYLCASSLPHRGQYEQYFGPGTRLTVT.

The chain combines TRBV11-3 with TRBJ2-7, with TRBD2 matching 7 bases. Germline V lookup: CDR1 SGHNT, CDR2 YENEEA. The CDR3 runs 12 residues. V was clipped by 1 base and J by 9 bases; unmatched bases: 3. This CDR3 reads CASSLGGGSQYF. Here the CDR3 DNA reads TGTGCCAGCAGCTTAGGGGGGGGTTCGCAGTACTTC. Supplemented by reference TRBV11-3 and TRBJ2-7, the full variable domain reads EAGVVQSPRYKIIEKKQPVAFWCNPISGHNTLYWYLQNLGQGPELLIRYENEEAVDDSQLPKDRFSAERLKGVDSTLKIQPAELGDSAVYLCASSLGGGSQYFGPGTRLTVT.

CDR3 in DNA: TGTGCCAGCACTCTCACAACTAGCGGGAGTTCCGTGGCCGGGGAGCTGTTTTTT. This codes for CASTLTTSGSSVAGELFF. The genes are TRBV27 and TRBJ2-2, with 11 bases fitting TRBD2. The CDR3 sequence is 18 residues long. Germline lookup yields CDR1 MNHEY and CDR2 SMNVEV (reference sequence). V trimming: 7 bases; J trimming: 6 bases; junction bases outside the gene matches: 16.

This clone was seen a single time. The V gene is TRBV5-6, the J gene TRBJ1-4, with D maybe TRBD1 (5 bases). Trimming removed 5 bases from V and 7 bases from J, with 18 bases in between. CDR1 SGHDT and CDR2 YYEEEE come from the germline V gene. This CDR3 has 15 amino acids. CDR3 sequence reads: CASSSVQGSVEKLFF. The CDR3 DNA reads TGTGCCAGCAGTTCGGTCCAGGGATCGGTTGAAAAACTGTTTTTT.

The chain is built from TRBV30 and TRBJ1-6; no definite D call. Germline V gene lookup returns CDR1 GTSNPN and CDR2 SVGIG (reference sequence). With 4 bases removed from V and 1 base from J, the gap between germline ends came to 14 bases. This CDR3 region has 16 residues. DNA for the CDR3: TGTGCCTGGACCACGGTAGGAGAGTCCTATAATTCACCCCTCCACTTT. It translates to CAWTTVGESYNSPLHF.

This chain uses TRBV14 with TRBJ1-1; 8 bases are a match to TRBD1. The V and J ends lost 3 bases and 8 bases, in that order; junction bases with no gene match: 8. CDR3 length: 14 amino acids. The germline gives CDR1 SGHDN, CDR2 FVKESK. The CDR3 DNA sequence: TGTGCCAGCAGCCAGGTACGGGGACAGGCGGAAGCTTTCTTT. It specifies CASSQVRGQAEAFF.

The chain joins TRBV6-1 to TRBJ2-3; D call uncertain. V lost 3 bases, J lost 6 bases, and 10 bases lay in between. This CDR3 is built from 13 residues. CDR1 is MNHNS, CDR2 SASEGT, per germline. Written as DNA, the CDR3 is TGTGCCAGCAGTGACCTGCGGTGGGATACGCAGTATTTT. It encodes CASSDLRWDTQYF.

The chain combines TRBV7-9 with TRBJ1-5; D possibly corresponds to TRBD1 (5 bases). Trimming took off 1 base at V and 3 bases at J, with 13 bases between the two ends. This CDR3 spans 16 amino acids. Per germline, CDR1 SEHNR and CDR2 FQNEAQ (reference sequence). As DNA, the CDR3 is TGTGCCAGCAGCTTAGTAGGGTCAGGGATCAATCAGCCCCAGCATTTT. It is translated as CASSLVGSGINQPQHF. Combining the CDR3 with reference TRBV7-9 and TRBJ1-5 gives the whole variable domain DTGVSQNPRHKITKRGQNVTFRCDPISEHNRLYWYRQTLGQGPEFLTYFQNEAQLEKSRLLSDRFSAERPKGSFSTLEIQRTEQGDSAMYLCASSLVGSGINQPQHFGDGTRLSIL.

The gene calls are TRBV27 and TRBJ2-7; 10 nucleotides align to TRBD2. Trimming at V came to 4 bases and at J to 1 base, leaving 1 base not matched to a gene. This CDR3 is built from 14 residues. Per germline, CDR1 MNHEY and CDR2 SMNVEV (reference sequence). CDR3 sequence reads: CASSSSGGSYEQYF. The CDR3 DNA follows: TGTGCCAGCAGTTCTAGCGGGGGATCCTACGAGCAGTACTTC.

As concerns this clone: In the same sample, other DNA sequences code for this CDR3. V gene TRBV4-1 combines with J gene TRBJ2-2; 7 bases fit TRBD2. Unmatched junction bases numbered 8, after V lost 0 bases and J lost 4 bases. Germline V gene data show CDR1 as MGHRA and CDR2 as YSYEKL. The CDR3 spans 17 residues. DNA of the CDR3: TGCGCCAGCAGCCAAGATTTATCACTAGCGAGCACCGGGGAGCTGTTTTTT. It yields the protein CASSQDLSLASTGELFF.

The chain couples TRBV7-9 to TRBJ2-7; the match to TRBD2 covers 9 bases. The CDR3 totals 18 residues. V shed 5 bases and J 2 bases; nucleotides not matched to a gene: 16. Germline CDR1 reads SEHNR; CDR2 reads FQNEAQ (reference sequence). The CDR3 is CASSAGWDVSGGTYEQYF. The CDR3, as DNA: TGTGCCAGCAGCGCCGGGTGGGATGTTAGCGGGGGTACCTACGAGCAGTACTTC.

This clone was detected a few times. This chain connects TRBV7-2 to TRBJ1-4; TRBD1 is a possible D gene (5 bases). CDR3 size: 16 residues. The V gene's germline CDR1 is SGHTA and CDR2 FQGNSA. Trimming removed 6 bases from V and 7 bases from J, with 21 bases in between. The CDR3 DNA sequence: TGTGCCAGCAGAACCGGGACTCACCTAGGCGGTGAAAAACTGTTTTTT. It translates to CASRTGTHLGGEKLFF.

This rearrangement joins TRBV27 to TRBJ2-5; 7 positions agree with TRBD2. The length of the CDR3 is 15 residues. Germline values: CDR1 MNHEY, CDR2 SMNVEV (reference sequence). J gave up 1 base and V 4 bases, and 6 bases lay outside the gene matches. The CDR3 loop reads CASSYILAPQETQYF. The CDR3 DNA is TGTGCCAGCAGTTATATACTAGCGCCCCAAGAGACCCAGTACTTC.

CDR3 in amino acids: CASSLSGLAGKYEQYF. The CDR3 coding sequence is TGTGCCAGCAGTTTATCGGGACTAGCGGGAAAATACGAGCAGTACTTC. The chain is built from TRBV27 and TRBJ2-7; 13 nucleotides align to TRBD2. Germline V lookup: CDR1 MNHEY, CDR2 SMNVEV (reference sequence). The CDR3 loop spans 16 amino acids. With 0 bases clipped from V and 4 bases from J, the junction kept 3 bases outside the gene matches.

The chain carries TRBV2 and TRBJ2-1; TRBD2 might be the D (5 bases). CDR1 is SNHLY, CDR2 FYNNEI, per germline. V was clipped by 6 bases and J by 0 bases, with 18 bases between them. The length of the CDR3 is 17 residues. As DNA, the CDR3 is TGTGCCAGCAGGAGCATTAATAGCGCGTTCTCCTACAATGAGCAGTTCTTC. Translating it yields CASRSINSAFSYNEQFF.

The J gene is TRBJ2-3, the V gene TRBV5-6, with TRBD2 as a possible D gene (5 bases). The CDR3 consists of 15 residues. Germline V gene sequence: CDR1 SGHDT, CDR2 YYEEEE. Trimming left V 0 bases short and J 8 bases short, with 16 bases between. This CDR3 is CASSLGAVLGVTQYF. CDR3 DNA sequence: TGTGCCAGCAGCTTGGGAGCGGTCCTAGGAGTTACGCAGTATTTT.

This sequence joins TRBV5-1 and TRBJ2-1; D is unclear. From germline, CDR1 is SGHRS and CDR2 YFSETQ. V lost 9 bases and J 4 bases, leaving 20 bases between the germline ends. The CDR3 contains 15 residues. This CDR3 is CAIQVRNEQYNEQFF. The CDR3 nucleotides read TGCGCCATTCAGGTCCGGAACGAACAATACAATGAGCAGTTCTTC.

This chain joins TRBV19 and TRBJ2-3, with D perhaps matching TRBD1 (6 bases). Trimming cost V 10 bases and J 3 bases, with 23 bases left between them. The V gene's germline CDR1 is LNHDA and CDR2 SQIVND (reference sequence). This CDR3 has 16 residues. The CDR3 reads CATKGLTGSMTDTQYF. The CDR3 DNA sequence: TGTGCCACTAAGGGTCTAACAGGGTCGATGACAGATACGCAGTATTTT.

The chain employs TRBV6-1 and TRBJ1-2, with 7 bases identical to TRBD1. In germline, CDR1 is MNHNS, CDR2 SASEGT. The CDR3 is made up of 15 amino acids. The V gene end was trimmed by 5 bases and the J gene end by 2 bases; junction bases not matched to a gene: 8. Here the CDR3 reads CASSPQQQGNYGYTF. In nucleotides, the CDR3 is TGTGCCAGCAGTCCACAACAACAGGGGAACTATGGCTACACCTTC.

This clone was counted a single time. This chain connects TRBV27 to TRBJ1-2; TRBD1 matches 7 bases. This CDR3 spans 15 amino acids. Germline assignment: CDR1 MNHEY and CDR2 SMNVEV (reference sequence). The J segment lost 0 bases and the V segment lost 5 bases, leaving 6 bases of the junction unmatched. The CDR3: CASSPWDSTNYGYTF. Here the CDR3 DNA reads TGTGCCAGCAGTCCCTGGGACAGTACTAACTATGGCTACACCTTC.

The V gene is TRBV6-5, the J gene TRBJ2-1; 7 bases align to TRBD1. The germline gives CDR1 MNHEY, CDR2 SVGAGI. The trim removed 6 bases at V and 4 bases at J, leaving 9 bases unmatched. The CDR3 consists of 15 residues. The CDR3 DNA reads as TGTGCCAGCAGGAAGGAGACAGGGTCATACAATGAGCAGTTCTTC. Amino acids: CASRKETGSYNEQFF.

J is TRBJ2-7 and V is TRBV5-6; TRBD2 matches 9 bases. The V gene end was trimmed by 2 bases and the J gene end by 3 bases; junction bases not matched to a gene: 3. CDR1 is SGHDT, CDR2 YYEEEE, per germline. The CDR3 length is 14 residues. Here the CDR3 reads CASSLGGRVYEQYF. DNA for the CDR3: TGTGCCAGCAGCTTAGGCGGGAGGGTCTACGAGCAGTACTTC. The full variable domain, its missing parts supplied by reference TRBV5-6 and TRBJ2-7, is DAGVTQSPTHLIKTRGQQVTLRCSPKSGHDTVSWYQQALGQGPQFIFQYYEEEERQRGNFPDRFSGHQFPNYSSELNVNALLLGDSALYLCASSLGGRVYEQYFGPGTRLTVT.

Written as DNA, the CDR3 is TGTGCCAGCAGCGCGAGCGGGGGCGAAAGCTCCTACAATGAGCAGTTCTTC. Translated: CASSASGGESSYNEQFF. The rearrangement uses TRBV9 and TRBJ2-1; 8 nucleotides line up with TRBD2. CDR1 is SGDLS, CDR2 YYNGEE, per germline. The CDR3 runs to 17 residues. V lost 3 bases to trimming and J lost 0 bases; unmatched junction nucleotides: 8.

This clone showed up just once. The chain carries TRBV25-1 and TRBJ2-1; TRBD1 is a possible D gene (6 bases). CDR3 length: 15 amino acids. Germline CDR1 is MGHDK and CDR2 is SYGVNS. The ends were cut back, 3 bases at V and 7 bases at J, with 16 bases in the middle. The CDR3 loop is CASSEWAGERNEQFF. The CDR3 region has the DNA TGTGCCAGCAGTGAGTGGGCAGGGGAGCGGAATGAGCAGTTCTTC.

The V call is TRBV19, the J call TRBJ1-2; D is possibly TRBD1 (6 bases). The CDR3 is 12 residues long. V dropped 10 bases and J dropped 3 bases, with 12 bases sitting between them. Germline CDR1 and CDR2: LNHDA and SQIVND (reference sequence). In DNA, the CDR3 is TGTGCCACAACGACAGGATACTATGGCTACACCTTC. It specifies CATTTGYYGYTF.

The chain carries TRBV30 and TRBJ2-3, with TRBD1 identical over 8 bases. V was clipped by 8 bases and J by 4 bases; unmatched bases: 8. CDR3 length: 13 residues. The germline gives CDR1 GTSNPN, CDR2 SVGIG (reference sequence). The CDR3 coding sequence is TGTGCCCAGACAGGGGACAGTCCAGATACGCAGTATTTT. Protein: CAQTGDSPDTQYF. Supplemented by reference TRBV30 and TRBJ2-3, the full variable domain reads SQTIHQWPATLVQPVGSPLSLECTVEGTSNPNLYWYRQAAGRGLQLLFYSVGIGQISSEVPQNLSASRPQDRQFILSSKKLLLSDSGFYLCAQTGDSPDTQYFGPGTRLTVL.

The rearrangement links TRBV5-8 to TRBJ2-7; 8 nucleotides align to TRBD2. Germline lookup yields CDR1 SGHTS and CDR2 YDEGEE. This CDR3 has 14 residues. J gave up 3 bases and V 5 bases, and 7 bases lay outside the gene matches. CDR3: CASSYSGGGYEQYF. CDR3 DNA sequence: TGTGCCAGCAGTTATTCCGGGGGGGGCTACGAGCAGTACTTC. The full variable domain, in which reference TRBV5-8 and TRBJ2-7 provide the parts outside the CDR3, is EAGVTQSPTHLIKTRGQQATLRCSPISGHTSVYWYQQALGLGLQFLLWYDEGEERNRGNFPPRFSGRQFPNYSSELNVNALELEDSALYLCASSYSGGGYEQYFGPGTRLTVT.

J is TRBJ2-7 and V is TRBV2, with a tentative D call TRBD2 (5 bases). The CDR3 spans 13 residues. Germline CDR1 and CDR2: SNHLY and FYNNEI. Trimming stripped 4 bases from V and 1 base from J, with 8 bases between. The CDR3 DNA follows: TGTGCCAGCAGTGCCATAGCGTCCTACGAGCAGTACTTC. It encodes CASSAIASYEQYF.

V usage is TRBV7-2 and J usage is TRBJ1-2, with unresolved D. Trimming removed 11 bases at V and 6 bases at J, with 25 bases between. The CDR3 is 15 amino acids. The germline V gene has CDR1 SGHTA and CDR2 FQGNSA. CDR3 amino acids: CAGQAPLRLDHGYTF. The CDR3 bases are TGTGCCGGCCAAGCTCCTCTCCGACTCGATCATGGCTACACCTTC.

J is TRBJ2-5 and V is TRBV11-3, with 14 bases identical to TRBD2. Germline lookup yields CDR1 SGHNT and CDR2 YENEEA. The trim removed 5 bases at V and 0 bases at J, leaving 8 bases unmatched. The CDR3 is made up of 18 amino acids. CDR3 amino acids: CASSGIPGLAGDQETQYF. The CDR3 DNA sequence: TGTGCCAGCAGCGGCATCCCGGGACTAGCGGGGGACCAAGAGACCCAGTACTTC.

This chain uses TRBV7-8 with TRBJ2-3; D is perhaps TRBD1 (5 bases). Trimming took 1 base from V and 0 from J, leaving 14 bases between them. There are 17 residues in the CDR3. Germline CDR1 reads SGHVS; CDR2 reads FQNEAQ. The CDR3 bases are TGTGCCAGCAGCTTAGGTGGGGCAGACCCTAGCACAGATACGCAGTATTTT. This codes for CASSLGGADPSTDTQYF.

This chain connects TRBV2 to TRBJ2-3, with 8 positions matching TRBD2. The CDR3 contains 12 residues. Germline V gene sequence: CDR1 SNHLY, CDR2 FYNNEI. After removal of 7 bases from V and 3 bases from J, the junction contained 0 bases not matched to a gene. The CDR3 nucleotides are TGTGCCAGCACTAGCGGGACAGATACGCAGTATTTT. Protein sequence: CASTSGTDTQYF.